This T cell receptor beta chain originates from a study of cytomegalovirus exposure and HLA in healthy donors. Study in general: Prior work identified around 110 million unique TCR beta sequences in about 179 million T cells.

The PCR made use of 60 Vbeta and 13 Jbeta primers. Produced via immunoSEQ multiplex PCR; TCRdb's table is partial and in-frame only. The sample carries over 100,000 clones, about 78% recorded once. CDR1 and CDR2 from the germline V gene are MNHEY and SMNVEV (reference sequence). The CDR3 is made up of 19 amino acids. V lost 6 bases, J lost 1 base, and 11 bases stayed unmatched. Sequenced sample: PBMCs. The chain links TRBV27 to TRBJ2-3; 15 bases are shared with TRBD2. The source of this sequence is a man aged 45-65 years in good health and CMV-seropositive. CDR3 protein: CASSLGAGLAGGGTDTQYF. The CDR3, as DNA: TGTGCCAGCAGCCTCGGCGCCGGACTAGCGGGGGGGGGCACAGATACGCAGTATTTT.